Sequencing of this T cell receptor (beta chain) was carried out in a study of cytomegalovirus exposure and HLA in healthy donors. Whole-study context: In a later analysis, the roughly 120 validation repertoires were reported to have used the same platform as the 600 to 800 first-cohort repertoires.

It was the roughly 120-subject validation cohort, separate from the roughly 700-subject first cohort, to which the donors belonged. Broader study findings: According to a subsequent analysis, TCR clusters from the first cohort were inclined to appear together in the 120 validation repertoires.

The repertoire was sequenced with immunoSEQ multiplex PCR; TCRdb's copy has only in-frame clones and lacks some. The sample includes tens of thousands of clones, approximately 96% of them seen just once. As for this clone: Its antigen is unknown.

Germline V gene sequence: CDR1 MNHNS, CDR2 SASEGT. The CDR3 extends over 17 amino acids. V gave up 1 base and J gave up 0 bases, with 14 bases separating them. The sequenced sample consisted of PBMCs. The V gene is TRBV6-1, the J gene TRBJ2-3; possibly TRBD2 for D (5 bases). This sequence originates from a young man in good health and CMV-seronegative. The CDR3 DNA follows: TGTGCCAGCAGTGAAGGAGCTTTGTGGACTAGCACAGATACGCAGTATTTT. It yields the protein CASSEGALWTSTDTQYF.